The 22 T cell receptor beta chains below come from one sample, sequenced in a study of regulatory dendritic cells for organ transplantation. The protocol was immunoSEQ multiplex PCR, while the TCRdb copy is restricted to in-frame clones and leaves out a portion. The repertoire includes 30,000 to 40,000 clones, approximately 88% of them detected once, and about 0.063% sits in the top ten. The sample taken for sequencing was naive CD4+ T cells from blood. Noted subset: CD45RA+ naive T cells. The receptor source for this set is a human donor in good health.

This chain uses TRBV6-5 with TRBJ2-7, with D uncertain. Germline V gene sequence: CDR1 MNHEY, CDR2 SVGAGI. V gave up 5 bases and J gave up 4 bases, with 9 bases separating them. CDR3 size: 12 residues. CDR3 sequence: CASSRTLYEQYF. The CDR3 bases are TGTGCCAGCAGTCGCACCCTTTACGAGCAGTACTTC.

V is TRBV10-3 and J is TRBJ2-7; D may match TRBD1 or TRBD2 (5 bases each). Germline lookup yields CDR1 ENHRY and CDR2 SYGVKD. V dropped 7 bases and J dropped 6 bases, with 13 bases sitting between them. This CDR3 is 12 amino acids long. This chain's CDR3 is CAIKGQRGEQYF. The CDR3 bases are TGTGCCATCAAGGGCCAGAGGGGCGAGCAGTACTTC.

This rearrangement joins TRBV18 to TRBJ1-1; D uncertain. CDR3 size: 12 residues. Germline-derived CDR1 and CDR2 are KGHSH and LQKENI. Trimming took off 3 bases at V and 8 bases at J, with 10 bases between the two ends. In nucleotides, the CDR3 is TGTGCCAGCTCACCTCGACAAGGCGAAGCTTTCTTT. It translates to CASSPRQGEAFF. Based on the CDR3 plus reference TRBV18 and TRBJ1-1, the full variable domain is NAGVMQNPRHLVRRRGQEARLRCSPMKGHSHVYWYRQLPEEGLKFMVYLQKENIIDESGMPKERFSAEFPKEGPSILRIQQVVRGDSAAYFCASSPRQGEAFFGQGTRLTVV.

V and J are TRBV4-2 and TRBJ1-3, with D possibly TRBD1 on 5 matching bases. CDR1 is LGHNA and CDR2 is YNFKEQ in the germline V gene. The V end was cut by 0 bases, the J end by 4 bases, with 10 bases between. The CDR3 is 15 residues long. The DNA for the CDR3 is TGTGCCAGCAGCCAAGATTGGGGACTGGGAAACACCATATATTTT. This translates into CASSQDWGLGNTIYF.

The chain employs TRBV19 and TRBJ1-5, with D unclear. CDR3 length: 15 residues. The V end was cut by 9 bases, the J end by 3 bases, with 18 bases between. The V gene's germline CDR1 is LNHDA and CDR2 SQIVND (reference sequence). CDR3 nucleotides: TGTGCCAGCCAGCCCTACTCCGGAATCAATCAGCCCCAGCATTTT. Amino acid sequence: CASQPYSGINQPQHF.

The chain combines TRBV21-1 with TRBJ1-5. TRBV21-1 counts as a pseudogene. The CDR3 extends over 17 amino acids. The CDR3 protein is CASNLGRDGVNNQPQHF. The CDR3 nucleotides are TGTGCCAGCAATTTGGGGAGAGATGGAGTAAACAATCAGCCCCAGCATTTT.

The rearrangement uses TRBV4-3 and TRBJ2-7; the D is unclear. CDR1 and CDR2 from the germline V gene are LGHNA and YSLEER. This CDR3 comprises 16 residues. V was shortened by 1 base and J by 6 bases, with 19 bases between the two germline ends. CDR3 loop: CASSQVGTDRVGEQYF. DNA for the CDR3: TGCGCCAGCAGCCAAGTTGGTACTGACCGGGTTGGCGAGCAGTACTTC.

The gene calls are TRBV29-1 and TRBJ2-3; weak D call: TRBD2 (6 bases). The CDR3 has 13 amino acids. Germline CDR1 and CDR2: SQVTM and ANQGSEA. Trimming left V 5 bases short and J 2 bases short, with 11 bases between. The CDR3 DNA is TGCAGCGTTCTCGGGAGATTCACAGATACGCAGTATTTT. This gives the protein CSVLGRFTDTQYF.

In this sample, this clone turned up a few times. V gene TRBV7-9 combines with J gene TRBJ1-6, with D possibly being TRBD1 (5 bases). Germline loops: CDR1 SEHNR, CDR2 FQNEAQ (reference sequence). Deletions cut 5 bases from V and 0 bases from J, with 11 bases between. The CDR3 runs to 16 residues. CDR3 in amino acids: CASSLGELSYNSPLHF. CDR3 DNA sequence: TGTGCCAGCAGCCTGGGGGAACTCTCCTATAATTCACCCCTCCACTTT. Combining the CDR3 with reference TRBV7-9 and TRBJ1-6 gives the whole variable domain DTGVSQNPRHKITKRGQNVTFRCDPISEHNRLYWYRQTLGQGPEFLTYFQNEAQLEKSRLLSDRFSAERPKGSFSTLEIQRTEQGDSAMYLCASSLGELSYNSPLHFGNGTRLTVT.

The J gene is TRBJ1-2, the V gene TRBV9; D is unresolved. This CDR3 is built from 15 residues. Trimming pared 4 bases from V and 2 bases from J, leaving 15 bases between. The germline CDR1 and CDR2 sequences are SGDLS and YYNGEE. The CDR3 loop reads CASSPRTSANYGYTF. The CDR3 DNA reads as TGTGCCAGCAGCCCACGTACCTCCGCGAACTATGGCTACACCTTC.

The chain couples TRBV11-2 to TRBJ1-2; D is unresolved. CDR3 length: 17 amino acids. Germline V lookup: CDR1 SGHAT, CDR2 FQNNGV. Trimming took 1 base from V and 1 from J, leaving 16 bases between them. The CDR3 loop is CASSLALGLTINYGYTF. The CDR3 DNA is TGTGCCAGCAGCTTAGCTCTAGGTCTAACAATTAACTATGGCTACACCTTC.

CDR3 protein: CASSVTGVYSGNTIYF. CDR3 DNA sequence: TGTGCCAGCAGTGTGACAGGGGTCTACTCTGGAAACACCATATATTTT. The chain couples TRBV6-4 to TRBJ1-3; TRBD1 agrees at 8 bases. Per the germline V gene, CDR1 is MRHNA and CDR2 is SNTAGT. V lost 4 bases and J lost 0; bases outside the gene matches: 5. This CDR3 comprises 16 residues.

The chain carries TRBV18 and TRBJ2-5; D gene unclear. Germline assignment: CDR1 KGHSH and CDR2 LQKENI. This CDR3 is built from 12 residues. With 3 bases removed from V and 4 bases from J, the gap between germline ends came to 6 bases. The CDR3 protein is CASSPLTETQYF. The CDR3 bases are TGTGCCAGCTCACCGCTCACAGAGACCCAGTACTTC.

This sequence joins TRBV11-2 and TRBJ2-2; D remains ambiguous. CDR1 and CDR2 (germline): SGHAT, FQNNGV. The CDR3 extends over 16 amino acids. Trimming took off 1 base at V and 2 bases at J, with 11 bases between the two ends. Written as DNA, the CDR3 is TGTGCCAGCAGCTTAGGAGGTCGCGTAAACACCGGGGAGCTGTTTTTT. Protein sequence: CASSLGGRVNTGELFF. Combining the CDR3 with reference TRBV11-2 and TRBJ2-2 gives the whole variable domain EAGVAQSPRYKIIEKRQSVAFWCNPISGHATLYWYQQILGQGPKLLIQFQNNGVVDDSQLPKDRFSAERLKGVDSTLKIQPAKLEDSAVYLCASSLGGRVNTGELFFGEGSRLTVL.

This clone has only one observation. The rearrangement links TRBV19 to TRBJ2-3; D gene unclear. This CDR3 contains 12 residues. V lost 2 bases to trimming and J lost 10 bases, with 10 bases between them. Per the germline V gene, CDR1 is LNHDA and CDR2 is SQIVND (reference sequence). The CDR3 sequence: CASSISPRAQYF. CDR3 nucleotides: TGTGCCAGTAGTATATCACCCCGCGCGCAGTATTTT. Full variable domain (outside the CDR3, taken from reference TRBV19 and TRBJ2-3): DGGITQSPKYLFRKEGQNVTLSCEQNLNHDAMYWYRQDPGQGLRLIYYSQIVNDFQKGDIAEGYSVSREKKESFPLTVTSAQKNPTAFYLCASSISPRAQYFGPGTRLTVL.

The chain recombines TRBV30 with TRBJ2-7; 7 bases map to TRBD1. The CDR3 spans 13 residues. J was trimmed by 2 bases and V by 5 bases; bases with no gene match: 6. Germline CDR1 GTSNPN, CDR2 SVGIG (reference sequence). CDR3 sequence reads: CAWSFGQAYEQYF. The CDR3 DNA reads as TGTGCCTGGTCCTTCGGACAGGCCTACGAGCAGTACTTC.

This clone has just one count. The rearrangement joins TRBV5-5 to TRBJ2-7; either TRBD1 or TRBD2 may fit D (5 bases each). CDR3 length equals 15 residues. Trimming took 4 bases from V and 3 from J, leaving 17 bases between them. Germline loops: CDR1 SGHKS, CDR2 YYEKEE (reference sequence). The CDR3 loop reads CASSVIAGTLYEQYF. The CDR3 DNA reads as TGTGCCAGCAGCGTAATAGCCGGGACCCTCTACGAGCAGTACTTC. The entire variable domain, with the rest obtained from reference TRBV5-5 and TRBJ2-7, is as follows: DAGVTQSPTHLIKTRGQQVTLRCSPISGHKSVSWYQQVLGQGPQFIFQYYEKEERGRGNFPDRFSARQFPNYSSELNVNALLLGDSALYLCASSVIAGTLYEQYFGPGTRLTVT.

The chain uses TRBV7-2 and TRBJ1-6, with a possible D match to TRBD1 (6 bases). CDR3 length: 16 amino acids. Germline V gene data show CDR1 as SGHTA and CDR2 as FQGNSA. The ends were cut back, 1 base at V and 6 bases at J, with 13 bases in the middle. The CDR3: CASSLGSRTVNSPLHF. CDR3 coding DNA: TGTGCCAGCAGCTTAGGGTCCAGGACAGTTAATTCACCCCTCCACTTT.

A remark on this clone: One end of the junction is discordant with germline, which a read error may explain. V gene TRBV19 combines with J gene TRBJ1-5, with unresolved D. Germline lookup yields CDR1 LNHDA and CDR2 SQIVND (reference sequence). The CDR3 runs to 12 residues. The CDR3 protein is CASSVGRQPQHF. CDR3 coding DNA: TGTGCCAGTTCCGTGGGCAGGCAGCCTCAGCATTTT.

This clone appeared a single time. The gene calls are TRBV5-4 and TRBJ2-3; D may be TRBD1 (7 bases). Trimming pared 6 bases from V and 6 bases from J, leaving 14 bases between. The CDR3 totals 13 residues. Per germline, CDR1 SGHNT and CDR2 YYREEE (reference sequence). The CDR3 DNA follows: TGTGCCAGCACCAGGCAGGGGGGTGATACGCAGTATTTT. Its translation is CASTRQGGDTQYF.

V and J are TRBV4-1 and TRBJ1-2; 8 nucleotides align to TRBD1. Trimming at V came to 8 bases and at J to 1 base, leaving 9 bases not matched to a gene. This CDR3 has 15 amino acids. CDR1 and CDR2 from the germline V gene are MGHRA and YSYEKL. DNA of the CDR3: TGCGCCAGCGGGTTCCCGGACAGGGATAACTATGGCTACACCTTC. Protein product: CASGFPDRDNYGYTF.

The count of this clone is one. The V call is TRBV25-1, the J call TRBJ1-4; 9 bases map to TRBD1. The length of the CDR3 is 15 residues. Trimming removed 3 bases from V and 8 bases from J; junction bases left unmatched: 7. The germline V gene encodes CDR1 MGHDK and CDR2 SYGVNS. Here the CDR3 reads CASSDPGQGGEKLFF. Written as DNA, the CDR3 is TGTGCCAGCAGTGACCCGGGACAGGGAGGGGAAAAACTGTTTTTT.